Presented here are 26 T cell receptor beta chains from one specimen sequenced in a study of CD8 T cells in Susac syndrome. RNA in amounts of roughly 0.5 to 1 ug was reverse transcribed with random hexamers. TCRdb processed the immunoSEQ multiplex PCR reads anew with MiXCR; each CDR3 protein has one entry. The table records 150,000 to 200,000 distinct CDR3 sequences, approximately 96% of them present only once. The sequenced material came from CD4+ T cells from PBMCs. These TCRs come from a human donor in good health.

The rearrangement links TRBV7-2 to TRBJ2-7; 7 bases fit TRBD1. Germline assignment: CDR1 SGHTA and CDR2 FQGNSA. The CDR3 extends over 14 amino acids. The V and J ends lost 4 bases and 5 bases, in that order; junction bases with no gene match: 8. As DNA, the CDR3 is TGTGCCAGCAGCTCGGTGGTAGGGACAGACGAGCAGTACTTC. Amino acids: CASSSVVGTDEQYF.

The V call is TRBV18, the J call TRBJ2-5, with D uncertain. This CDR3 contains 15 residues. From germline, CDR1 is KGHSH and CDR2 LQKENI. Between the trimmed V and J ends, which lost 0 bases and 5 bases, there was a span of 13 bases. CDR3 amino acids: CASSPPQPRLETQYF. The CDR3 nucleotides read TGTGCCAGCTCACCACCGCAACCCCGGCTGGAGACCCAGTACTTC.

This clonotype occurred once. The chain couples TRBV12-3 or TRBV12-4 to TRBJ2-1; 7 nucleotides match TRBD2. This CDR3 is 12 amino acids long. V lost 5 bases and J lost 9; bases outside the gene matches: 4. The CDR3 sequence: CASSTSASEQFF. The CDR3 DNA reads as TGTGCCAGCAGTACTAGCGCCAGTGAGCAGTTCTTC.

The chain has TRBV3-1 and TRBJ1-1, with a tentative D call TRBD1 (5 bases). Per the germline V gene, CDR1 is LGHDT and CDR2 is YNNKEL (reference sequence). V lost 1 base to trimming and J lost 12 bases, with 15 bases between them. This CDR3 region has 13 residues. This CDR3 is CASSQVSARETFF. DNA for the CDR3: TGTGCCAGCAGCCAAGTCTCGGCCAGGGAGACTTTCTTT.

The CDR3 sequence is CASSPSGTGGSPLHF. The DNA of the CDR3 is TGTGCCAGCAGCCCGTCCGGGACAGGCGGTTCACCCCTCCACTTT. The chain joins TRBV7-3 to TRBJ1-6; TRBD1 matches 8 bases. The CDR3 consists of 15 residues. The V and J ends lost 5 bases and 9 bases, in that order; junction bases with no gene match: 9. From germline, CDR1 is SGHTA and CDR2 FQGTGA.

The CDR3 region is CSAAGPTEQYF. The CDR3 DNA reads as TGCAGTGCTGCCGGGCCCACAGAGCAGTACTTC. The chain combines TRBV20-1 with TRBJ2-7; D remains unclear. V lost 5 bases to trimming and J lost 7 bases, with 12 bases between them. The CDR3 loop spans 11 amino acids. CDR1 DFQATT and CDR2 SNEGSKA come from the germline V gene (reference sequence).

The J gene is TRBJ1-2, the V gene TRBV9; no firm D call. CDR3 length equals 14 residues. From germline, CDR1 is SGDLS and CDR2 YYNGEE. V lost 4 bases and J 6 bases, leaving 16 bases between the germline ends. CDR3 residues: CASSSPTLRDGYTF. The CDR3 DNA sequence: TGTGCCAGCAGCTCCCCGACACTTAGAGATGGCTACACCTTC.

The chain couples TRBV4-3 to TRBJ2-3; 11 bases are a match to TRBD1. This CDR3 is built from 16 residues. Germline loops: CDR1 LGHNA, CDR2 YSLEER. J gave up 8 bases and V 0 bases, and 7 bases lay outside the gene matches. The chain's CDR3 is CASSQERTGGRGTQYF. CDR3 in DNA: TGCGCCAGCAGCCAAGAGAGGACAGGGGGCCGAGGTACGCAGTATTTT.

The V gene is TRBV29-1, the J gene TRBJ1-2; D not certain. The CDR3 contains 13 residues. Trimming pared 6 bases from V and 4 bases from J, leaving 15 bases between. Germline CDR1 SQVTM, CDR2 ANQGSEA. CDR3 amino acids: CSVGDDRVYGYTF. CDR3 nucleotide sequence: TGCAGCGTGGGAGATGACCGAGTCTATGGCTACACCTTC.

The chain joins TRBV20-1 to TRBJ1-3, with a possible D match to TRBD1 (5 bases). This CDR3 spans 14 amino acids. Germline V gene lookup returns CDR1 DFQATT and CDR2 SNEGSKA (reference sequence). V dropped 0 bases and J dropped 8 bases, with 14 bases sitting between them. The CDR3 region is CSARDPRDEHTIYF. CDR3 nucleotide sequence: TGCAGTGCTAGAGATCCCAGGGATGAACACACCATATATTTT.

This clonotype came up once. The gene calls are TRBV30 and TRBJ1-5; D gene ambiguous. The V gene's germline CDR1 is GTSNPN and CDR2 SVGIG (reference sequence). CDR3 size: 12 residues. Trimming cost V 1 base and J 3 bases, with 4 bases left between them. In nucleotides, the CDR3 is TGTGCCTGGAGTGAAGACAATCAGCCCCAGCATTTT. The encoded protein is CAWSEDNQPQHF.

The chain couples TRBV5-6 to TRBJ2-7; D is uncertain. Germline CDR1 reads SGHDT; CDR2 reads YYEEEE. CDR3 size: 13 residues. V lost 2 bases and J lost 2, with 8 bases in between. The CDR3 sequence: CASSLGPTYEQYF. The DNA of the CDR3 is TGTGCCAGCAGCTTAGGCCCTACCTACGAGCAGTACTTC.

V and J are TRBV23-1 and TRBJ1-1, with D perhaps TRBD1 (5 bases). TRBV23-1 is marked as an open reading frame, function uncertain. This CDR3 is built from 16 residues. V was pared by 6 bases and J by 1 base, with 18 bases between. In nucleotides, the CDR3 is TGCGCCAGCAGCGAACTAAGGTTCGACAGGAACACTGAAGCTTTCTTT. Amino acid sequence: CASSELRFDRNTEAFF.

V usage is TRBV29-1 and J usage is TRBJ1-1, with a tentative D call TRBD1 (5 bases). Deletions cut 7 bases from V and 4 bases from J, with 13 bases between. CDR1 is SQVTM and CDR2 is ANQGSEA in the germline V gene. The CDR3 has 12 amino acids. The CDR3 here is CSARPGTTEAFF. DNA of the CDR3: TGCAGCGCACGACCCGGGACCACTGAAGCTTTCTTT.

The CDR3 loop reads CASSQDTRGLDTEAFF. The CDR3 DNA is TGTGCCAGCAGCCAAGATACCAGGGGGCTGGACACTGAAGCTTTCTTT. This chain links TRBV4-2 with TRBJ1-1; TRBD1 matches at 8 bases. CDR3 length equals 16 residues. V was clipped by 0 bases and J by 3 bases; unmatched bases: 6. Germline V gene data show CDR1 as LGHNA and CDR2 as YNFKEQ.

V gene TRBV6-5 combines with J gene TRBJ2-3, with a tentative D call TRBD2 (5 bases). Per germline, CDR1 MNHEY and CDR2 SVGAGI. The CDR3 is 14 amino acids. Trimming shortened V by 6 bases and J by 6 bases, and 16 bases separated the two germline ends. CDR3 sequence reads: CASSLKDSRDTQYF. The CDR3 region has the DNA TGTGCCAGCAGCCTTAAGGACTCCCGGGATACGCAGTATTTT.

This chain connects TRBV12-3 or TRBV12-4 to TRBJ1-5; D gene unclear. The V end was cut by 3 bases, the J end by 6 bases, with 6 bases between. The CDR3 covers 12 residues. DNA for the CDR3: TGTGCCAGCAGTTTTGGCTCTCAGCCCCAGCATTTT. Translating it yields CASSFGSQPQHF.

The CDR3 DNA reads as TGTGCCAGCTCACCCGGGACAGCTCCCTACGAGCAGTACTTC. Translation: CASSPGTAPYEQYF. This chain uses TRBV18 with TRBJ2-7; 7 nucleotides agree with TRBD1. The length of the CDR3 is 14 residues. Germline trimming cut 3 bases from V and 2 bases from J; bases unmatched to any gene: 4. From germline, CDR1 is KGHSH and CDR2 LQKENI. Together with reference TRBV18 and TRBJ2-7, the CDR3 gives the full variable domain: NAGVMQNPRHLVRRRGQEARLRCSPMKGHSHVYWYRQLPEEGLKFMVYLQKENIIDESGMPKERFSAEFPKEGPSILRIQQVVRGDSAAYFCASSPGTAPYEQYFGPGTRLTVT.

The V gene is TRBV6-6, the J gene TRBJ2-7, with TRBD1 matching over 11 bases. The junction had 2 bases not matched to a gene; V was cut back by 0 bases and J by 1 base. CDR3 length: 16 residues. Germline CDR1 MNHNY, CDR2 SVGAGI (reference sequence). The CDR3 region is CASSYSGDRGSYEQYF. For the CDR3, the DNA is TGTGCCAGCAGTTACTCTGGGGACAGGGGGTCCTACGAGCAGTACTTC.

This clonotype was seen a single time. The rearrangement joins TRBV27 to TRBJ2-4, with D possibly being TRBD2 (6 bases). Germline V gives CDR1 MNHEY, CDR2 SMNVEV (reference sequence). The CDR3 length is 13 residues. Trimming took 2 bases from V and 11 from J, leaving 13 bases between them. This CDR3 is CASSLETAGVQYF. In nucleotides, the CDR3 is TGTGCCAGCAGTTTAGAAACAGCGGGTGTTCAGTACTTC.

The chain recombines TRBV19 with TRBJ1-6; 7 bases align to TRBD1. Germline V gene data show CDR1 as LNHDA and CDR2 as SQIVND (reference sequence). Trimming cost V 8 bases and J 10 bases; bases outside gene matches: 11. This CDR3 region has 14 residues. The CDR3 DNA is TGTGCCAGTGCCCTGACAGGGAGAAACTCACCCCTCCACTTT. Translation gives CASALTGRNSPLHF.

The chain combines TRBV18 with TRBJ1-1; D gene uncertain. This CDR3 is 12 amino acids long. The V and J ends lost 6 bases and 8 bases respectively, with 13 bases between them. Germline CDR1 and CDR2: KGHSH and LQKENI. CDR3 bases: TGTGCCAGCTCTTCCCGTCAGGAGGAAGCTTTCTTT. Its protein product is CASSSRQEEAFF.

This clonotype was recorded once. This chain connects TRBV12-3 or TRBV12-4 to TRBJ1-6; 7 bases match TRBD1. There are 15 residues in the CDR3. V lost 4 bases and J lost 7; bases outside the gene matches: 7. The CDR3 loop reads CASSWGRGNNSPLHF. CDR3 DNA: TGTGCCAGCAGTTGGGGCAGGGGGAACAATTCACCCCTCCACTTT.

This sequence joins TRBV20-1 and TRBJ2-7, with TRBD2 identical over 9 bases. The CDR3 has 15 amino acids. Germline V gene data show CDR1 as DFQATT and CDR2 as SNEGSKA (reference sequence). The V and J ends lost 1 base and 3 bases, in that order; junction bases with no gene match: 7. CDR3 bases: TGCAGTGCTAGAGTCTCTGCGGGGGGGAGCTACGAGCAGTACTTC. It codes for CSARVSAGGSYEQYF.

The count of this clonotype is one. The rearrangement uses TRBV28 and TRBJ2-5; D not resolved. This CDR3 spans 10 amino acids. V lost 4 bases to trimming and J lost 7 bases, with 4 bases between them. Germline lookup yields CDR1 MDHEN and CDR2 SYDVKM. The DNA of the CDR3 is TGTGCCAGCAGTTCGTCGACCCAGTACTTC. Protein: CASSSSTQYF. The variable domain in full, with the rest retrieved from reference TRBV28 and TRBJ2-5, is DVKVTQSSRYLVKRTGEKVFLECVQDMDHENMFWYRQDPGLGLRLIYFSYDVKMKEKGDIPEGYSVSREKKERFSLILESASTNQTSMYLCASSSSTQYFGPGTRLLVL.

This chain joins TRBV19 and TRBJ2-2; no reliable D call. From germline, CDR1 is LNHDA and CDR2 SQIVND (reference sequence). This CDR3 is 12 amino acids long. V was pared by 8 bases and J by 1 base, with 5 bases between. The CDR3 DNA reads TGTGCCAGTTACAGGAACACCGGGGAGCTGTTTTTT. Protein sequence: CASYRNTGELFF.